This note documents a single T cell receptor (beta chain) sequence. Its antigen is currently unknown. This entry comes from a study of graft-versus-host responses after intestinal transplantation. Study context: Tacrolimus plus steroids were given to all recipients for approximately three years, preceded by anti-thymocyte globulin induction. Overall study results and limits: In recipient marrow, GvH clones were found, and some appeared first in ileum or blood.

Clones were read by immunoSEQ multiplex PCR, and TCRdb kept only the in-frame ones, dropping some. This sample yields roughly 93,000 clones, of which about 93% are seen a single time; roughly 0.49% belongs to the top ten. CDR1 and CDR2 from the germline V gene are LGHNA and YNFKEQ. The CDR3 length is 15 residues. Losses at the gene ends were 6 bases for V and 3 bases for J; bases not matched to a gene: 3. The receptor was isolated from a human donor who received an intestinal transplant. The rearrangement joins TRBV4-2 to TRBJ2-3; 13 bases agree with TRBD2. The sequencing used unstimulated CD8+ T cells sorted from spleen or lymph node cells, collected before intestinal transplant. Here the CDR3 DNA reads TGTGCCAGCAGTCCGGGACTAGCGGGAACAGATACGCAGTATTTT. Residues: CASSPGLAGTDTQYF.